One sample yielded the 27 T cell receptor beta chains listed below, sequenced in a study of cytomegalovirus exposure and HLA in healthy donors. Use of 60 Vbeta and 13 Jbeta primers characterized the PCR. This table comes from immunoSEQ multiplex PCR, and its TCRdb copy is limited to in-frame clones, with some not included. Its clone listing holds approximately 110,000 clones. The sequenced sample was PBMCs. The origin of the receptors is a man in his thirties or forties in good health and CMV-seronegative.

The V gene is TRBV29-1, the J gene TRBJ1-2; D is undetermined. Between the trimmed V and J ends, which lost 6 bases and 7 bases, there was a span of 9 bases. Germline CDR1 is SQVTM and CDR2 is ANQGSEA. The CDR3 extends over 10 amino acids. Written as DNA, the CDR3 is TGCAGCGTCGAATACAGTGGCTACACCTTC. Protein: CSVEYSGYTF.

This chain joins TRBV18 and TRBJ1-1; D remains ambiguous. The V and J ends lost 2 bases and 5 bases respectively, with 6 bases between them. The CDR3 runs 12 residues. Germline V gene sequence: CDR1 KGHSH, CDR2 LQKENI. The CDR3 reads CASSPGETEAFF. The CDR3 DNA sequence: TGTGCCAGCTCACCAGGGGAGACTGAAGCTTTCTTT.

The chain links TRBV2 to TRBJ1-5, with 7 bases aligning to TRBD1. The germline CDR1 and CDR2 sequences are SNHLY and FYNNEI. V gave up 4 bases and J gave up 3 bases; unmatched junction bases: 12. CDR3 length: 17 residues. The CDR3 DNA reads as TGTGCCAGCAGTGCTGAAGAGGGGGCAGGGGACAATCAGCCCCAGCATTTT. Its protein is CASSAEEGAGDNQPQHF.

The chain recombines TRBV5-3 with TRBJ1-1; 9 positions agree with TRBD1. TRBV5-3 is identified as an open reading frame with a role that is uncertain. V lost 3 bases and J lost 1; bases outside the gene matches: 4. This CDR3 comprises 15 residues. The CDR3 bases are TGTGCCAGAAGCTCAAACAGGGGGCGGAACACTGAAGCTTTCTTT. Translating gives CARSSNRGRNTEAFF.

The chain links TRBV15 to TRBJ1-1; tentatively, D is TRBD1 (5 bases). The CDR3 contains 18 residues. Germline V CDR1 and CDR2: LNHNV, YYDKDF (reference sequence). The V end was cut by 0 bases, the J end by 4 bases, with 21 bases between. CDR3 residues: CATSREGGAGKGGTEAFF. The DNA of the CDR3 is TGTGCCACCAGCAGAGAGGGTGGGGCGGGAAAAGGTGGCACTGAAGCTTTCTTT. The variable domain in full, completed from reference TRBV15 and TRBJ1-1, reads DAMVIQNPRYQVTQFGKPVTLSCSQTLNHNVMYWYQQKSSQAPKLLFHYYDKDFNNEADTPDNFQSRRPNTSFCFLDIRSPGLGDTAMYLCATSREGGAGKGGTEAFFGQGTRLTVV.

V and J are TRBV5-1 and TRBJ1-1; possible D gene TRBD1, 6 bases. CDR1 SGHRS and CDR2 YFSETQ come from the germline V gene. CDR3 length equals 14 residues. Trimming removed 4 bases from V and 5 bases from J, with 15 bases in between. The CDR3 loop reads CASSAQGGGTEAFF. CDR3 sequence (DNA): TGCGCCAGCAGCGCCCAGGGAGGGGGAACTGAAGCTTTCTTT.

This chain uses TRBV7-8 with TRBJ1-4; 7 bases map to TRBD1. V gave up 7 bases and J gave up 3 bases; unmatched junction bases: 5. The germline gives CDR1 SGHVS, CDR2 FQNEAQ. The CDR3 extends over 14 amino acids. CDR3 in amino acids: CASNPRGANEKLFF. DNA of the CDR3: TGTGCCAGCAACCCCAGGGGGGCTAATGAAAAACTGTTTTTT.

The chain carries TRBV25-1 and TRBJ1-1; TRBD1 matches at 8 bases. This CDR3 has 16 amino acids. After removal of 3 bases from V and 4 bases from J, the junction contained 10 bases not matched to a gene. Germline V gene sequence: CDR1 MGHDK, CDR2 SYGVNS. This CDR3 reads CASSDSRQGWSTEAFF. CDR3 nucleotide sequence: TGTGCCAGCAGTGATTCCCGACAGGGGTGGAGCACTGAAGCTTTCTTT.

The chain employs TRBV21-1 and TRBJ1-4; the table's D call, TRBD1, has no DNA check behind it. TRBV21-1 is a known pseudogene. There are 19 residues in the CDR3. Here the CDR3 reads CASSNKRTASGTENEKLFF. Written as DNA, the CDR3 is TGTGCCAGCAGCAATAAACGAACCGCGTCCGGGACAGAGAACGAAAAACTGTTTTTT.

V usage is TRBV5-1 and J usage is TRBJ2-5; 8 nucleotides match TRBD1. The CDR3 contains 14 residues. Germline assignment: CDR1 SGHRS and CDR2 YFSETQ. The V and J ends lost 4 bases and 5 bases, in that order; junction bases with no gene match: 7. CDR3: CASSPGTGSETQYF. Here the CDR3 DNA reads TGCGCCAGCAGCCCCGGGACAGGCAGCGAGACCCAGTACTTC.

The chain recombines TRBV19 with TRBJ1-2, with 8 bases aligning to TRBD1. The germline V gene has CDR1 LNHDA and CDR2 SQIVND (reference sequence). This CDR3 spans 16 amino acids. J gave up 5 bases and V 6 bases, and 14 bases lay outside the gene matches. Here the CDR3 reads CASSTDGTGRWYGYTF. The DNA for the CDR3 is TGTGCCAGTAGCACGGACGGGACAGGCCGGTGGTATGGCTACACCTTC.

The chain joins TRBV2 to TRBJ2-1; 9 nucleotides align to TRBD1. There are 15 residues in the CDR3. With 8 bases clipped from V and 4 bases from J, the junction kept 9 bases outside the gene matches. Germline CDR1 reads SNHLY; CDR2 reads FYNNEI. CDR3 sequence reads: CASELDRGKYNEQFF. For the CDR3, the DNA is TGTGCCAGCGAACTAGACAGGGGGAAATACAATGAGCAGTTCTTC.

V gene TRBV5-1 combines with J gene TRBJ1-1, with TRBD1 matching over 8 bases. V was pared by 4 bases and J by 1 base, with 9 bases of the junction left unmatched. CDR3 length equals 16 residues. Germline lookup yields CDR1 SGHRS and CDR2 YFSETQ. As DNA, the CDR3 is TGCGCCAGCAGCCCAGGGGGCCAGCGGAGGAACACTGAAGCTTTCTTT. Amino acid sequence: CASSPGGQRRNTEAFF.

The CDR3 nucleotides read TGTGCCAGCTCACCCGCAGGGATGAACACTGAAGCTTTCTTT. Amino acid sequence: CASSPAGMNTEAFF. This chain uses TRBV18 with TRBJ1-1; TRBD1 is a possible D gene (5 bases). This CDR3 spans 14 amino acids. V gave up 3 bases and J gave up 0 bases, with 8 bases separating them. Germline assignment: CDR1 KGHSH and CDR2 LQKENI.

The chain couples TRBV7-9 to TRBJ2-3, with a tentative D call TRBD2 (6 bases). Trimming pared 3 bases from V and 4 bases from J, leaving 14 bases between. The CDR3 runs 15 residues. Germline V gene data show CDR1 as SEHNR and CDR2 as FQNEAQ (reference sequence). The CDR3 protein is CASSLDYSVADTQYF. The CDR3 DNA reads TGTGCCAGCAGCTTGGACTACTCGGTGGCAGATACGCAGTATTTT. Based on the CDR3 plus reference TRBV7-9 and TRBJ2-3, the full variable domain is DTGVSQNPRHKITKRGQNVTFRCDPISEHNRLYWYRQTLGQGPEFLTYFQNEAQLEKSRLLSDRFSAERPKGSFSTLEIQRTEQGDSAMYLCASSLDYSVADTQYFGPGTRLTVL.

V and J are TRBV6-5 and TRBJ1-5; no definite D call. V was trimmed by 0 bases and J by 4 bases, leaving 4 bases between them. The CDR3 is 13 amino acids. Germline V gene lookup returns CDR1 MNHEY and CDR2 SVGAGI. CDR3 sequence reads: CASSYSTNQPQHF. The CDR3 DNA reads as TGTGCCAGCAGTTACTCCACAAATCAGCCCCAGCATTTT.

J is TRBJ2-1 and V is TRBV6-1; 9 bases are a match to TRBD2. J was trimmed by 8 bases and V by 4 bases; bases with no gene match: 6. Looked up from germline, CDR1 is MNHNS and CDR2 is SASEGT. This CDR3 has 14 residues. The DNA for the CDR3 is TGTGCCAGCAGTGTTGGACTAGCGTCCGATGAGCAGTTCTTC. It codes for CASSVGLASDEQFF.

In DNA, the CDR3 is TGTGCCAGCAAAACAGTGAACACTGAAGCTTTCTTT. It yields the protein CASKTVNTEAFF. V is TRBV28 and J is TRBJ1-1; D is unclear. This CDR3 spans 12 amino acids. Germline V CDR1 and CDR2: MDHEN, SYDVKM. V lost 7 bases to trimming and J lost 0 bases, with 6 bases between them.

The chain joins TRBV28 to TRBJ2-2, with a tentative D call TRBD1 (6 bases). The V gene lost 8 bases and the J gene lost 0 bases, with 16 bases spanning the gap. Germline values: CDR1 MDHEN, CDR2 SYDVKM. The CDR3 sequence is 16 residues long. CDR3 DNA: TGTGCCAGCCCAATGGGACACTCTGCGAACACCGGGGAGCTGTTTTTT. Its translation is CASPMGHSANTGELFF.

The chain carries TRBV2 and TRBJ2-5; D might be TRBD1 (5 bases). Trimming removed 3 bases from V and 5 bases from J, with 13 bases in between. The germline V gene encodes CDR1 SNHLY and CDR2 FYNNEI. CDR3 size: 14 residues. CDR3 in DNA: TGTGCCAGCAGTGAGTCAGGGTGGGATGAGACCCAGTACTTC. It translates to CASSESGWDETQYF. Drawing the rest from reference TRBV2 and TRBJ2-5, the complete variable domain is EPEVTQTPSHQVTQMGQEVILRCVPISNHLYFYWYRQILGQKVEFLVSFYNNEISEKSEIFDDQFSVERPDGSNFTLKIRSTKLEDSAMYFCASSESGWDETQYFGPGTRLLVL.

CDR3 DNA sequence: TGTGCCAGCAGTGGTAGAGGCGGGGGGGCCTCCGAGCAGTACTTC. This encodes CASSGRGGGASEQYF. The V gene is TRBV2, the J gene TRBJ2-7, with 9 positions matching TRBD2. The V segment lost 4 bases and the J segment 6 bases; nucleotides outside the gene matches: 10. In germline, CDR1 is SNHLY, CDR2 FYNNEI. This CDR3 contains 15 residues.

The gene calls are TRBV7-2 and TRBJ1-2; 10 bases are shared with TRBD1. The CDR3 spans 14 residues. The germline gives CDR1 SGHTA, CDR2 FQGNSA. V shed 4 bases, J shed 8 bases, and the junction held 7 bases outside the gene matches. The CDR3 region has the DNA TGTGCCAGCAGCTCCGGACAGGGGGTGCAAGGCTACACCTTC. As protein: CASSSGQGVQGYTF.

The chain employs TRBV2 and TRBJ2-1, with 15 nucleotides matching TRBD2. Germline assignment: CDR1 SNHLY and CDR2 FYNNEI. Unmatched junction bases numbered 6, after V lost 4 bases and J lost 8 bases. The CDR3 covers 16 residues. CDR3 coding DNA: TGTGCCAGCAGTGCCCGGACTAGCGGGGGGGCCCATGAGCAGTTCTTC. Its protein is CASSARTSGGAHEQFF. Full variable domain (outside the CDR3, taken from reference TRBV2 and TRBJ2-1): EPEVTQTPSHQVTQMGQEVILRCVPISNHLYFYWYRQILGQKVEFLVSFYNNEISEKSEIFDDQFSVERPDGSNFTLKIRSTKLEDSAMYFCASSARTSGGAHEQFFGPGTRLTVL.

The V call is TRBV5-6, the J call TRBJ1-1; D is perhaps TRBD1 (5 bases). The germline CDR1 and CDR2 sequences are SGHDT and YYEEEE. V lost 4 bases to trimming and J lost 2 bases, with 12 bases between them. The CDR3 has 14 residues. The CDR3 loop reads CASSRLGGNTEAFF. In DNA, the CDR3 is TGTGCCAGCAGCCGTTTGGGGGGAAACACTGAAGCTTTCTTT.

The CDR3 protein is CASRLRDVGNQPQHF. The CDR3, as DNA: TGTGCCAGTAGGTTGCGGGACGTGGGCAATCAGCCCCAGCATTTT. This chain joins TRBV19 and TRBJ1-5, with a tentative D call TRBD1 (5 bases). Germline V CDR1 and CDR2: LNHDA, SQIVND (reference sequence). Trimming took off 6 bases at V and 2 bases at J, with 14 bases between the two ends. The CDR3 consists of 15 residues.

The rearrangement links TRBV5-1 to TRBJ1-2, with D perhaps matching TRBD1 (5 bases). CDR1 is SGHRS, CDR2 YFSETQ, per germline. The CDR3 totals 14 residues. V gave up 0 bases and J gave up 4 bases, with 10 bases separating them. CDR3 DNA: TGCGCCAGCAGCTTGGAGGGGTTTGGCTATGGCTACACCTTC. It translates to CASSLEGFGYGYTF. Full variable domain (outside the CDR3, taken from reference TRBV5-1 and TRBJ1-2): KAGVTQTPRYLIKTRGQQVTLSCSPISGHRSVSWYQQTPGQGLQFLFEYFSETQRNKGNFPGRFSGRQFSNSRSEMNVSTLELGDSALYLCASSLEGFGYGYTFGSGTRLTVV.

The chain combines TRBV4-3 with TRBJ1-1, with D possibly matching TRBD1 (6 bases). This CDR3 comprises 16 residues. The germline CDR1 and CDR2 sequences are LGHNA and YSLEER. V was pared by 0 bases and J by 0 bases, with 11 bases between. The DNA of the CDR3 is TGCGCCAGCAGCCAAGATTGGGGGGGGCTGAACACTGAAGCTTTCTTT. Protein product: CASSQDWGGLNTEAFF.